Listed below are T cell receptor beta chains from one sample, sequenced in a study of T cells after yellow fever vaccination. Each CDR3 protein gets one entry after TCRdb re-called the 5' RACE reads with MiXCR. The data hold 500,000 to 650,000 distinct CDR3 sequences, with approximately 13% observed a single time. Sequenced here: PBMCs, sampled on the day of the yellow fever booster vaccination. These TCRs come from a young man who received the YFV17D yellow fever vaccine. CDR3s include the opening cysteine and the closing phenylalanine or tryptophan. The D gene is left open where the match is weak. Expanded clones are given a class, and other clones once, few, many or no size at all.

cdr3_nt	cdr3_aa	v_call	j_call	d_call	cdr3_length	clone_size
TGTGCCAGCAGTTTAGAGATTACTGAAGCTTTCTTT	CASSLEITEAFF	TRBV12-3/TRBV12-4	TRBJ1-1	.	12	few
TGTGCCAGCAGCCCAGTTAGGGAACCCGCCTACGAGCAGTACTTC	CASSPVREPAYEQYF	TRBV7-2	TRBJ2-7	.	15	few
TGTGCCAGCAGTTCACCCGGGACAGGTGGTCAGCCCCAGCATTTT	CASSSPGTGGQPQHF	TRBV28	TRBJ1-5	TRBD1	15	.
TGCAGTGCTAGGCGGACTAGCGGGAGTGTAGAGACCCAGTACTTC	CSARRTSGSVETQYF	TRBV20-1	TRBJ2-5	TRBD2	15	.
TGCAGTGCTCGCCGGGCGGGTAGCGGTAGCACAGATACGCAGTATTTT	CSARRAGSGSTDTQYF	TRBV20-1	TRBJ2-3	.	16	few
TGTGCCAGCAGCTTGACAGGGGGCTTCTCCTACAATGAGCAGTTCTTC	CASSLTGGFSYNEQFF	TRBV5-5	TRBJ2-1	TRBD1	16	few
TGCAGTGCTAGAGGAACAGGGGGCTACGAGCAGTACTTC	CSARGTGGYEQYF	TRBV20-1	TRBJ2-7	TRBD1	13	few
TGTGCCAGCAGCTTGCGGTACTTGTTCACAGATACGCAGTATTTT	CASSLRYLFTDTQYF	TRBV5-5	TRBJ2-3	.	15	.
TGTGCCAGTAGAGGACGGGAGGGCCGCTTAGGCACAGATACGCAGTATTTT	CASRGREGRLGTDTQYF	TRBV19	TRBJ2-3	TRBD2	17	few
TGTGCCAGCAGCTCGCCCTCCGGGAACCACAATGAGCAGTTCTTC	CASSSPSGNHNEQFF	TRBV7-2	TRBJ2-1	.	15	.
TGCAGCGCAACGGACAGACCGGGGTACGAGCAGTACTTC	CSATDRPGYEQYF	TRBV20-1	TRBJ2-7	.	13	.
TGTGCCAGCAGCCAAGGTCCCAAGGATACAGGAGAGACCCAGTACTTC	CASSQGPKDTGETQYF	TRBV3-1	TRBJ2-5	.	16	.
TGTGCCAGCAGCCCTACGACAGGGGGCGGCTACGAGCAGTACTTC	CASSPTTGGGYEQYF	TRBV3-1	TRBJ2-7	TRBD1	15	few
TGTGCCAGCAGCCAAGCTCCCGTCAGCACAGATACGCAGTATTTT	CASSQAPVSTDTQYF	TRBV3-1	TRBJ2-3	.	15	.
TGTTCCACCAGCAGAGATCGTCCAGCGGGAGGGACGAATGAGCAGTTCTTC	CSTSRDRPAGGTNEQFF	TRBV15	TRBJ2-1	TRBD2	17	.
TGCAGTGCTAGTGTCAGGGTCTCGACCATTAGGCATGGCTACACCTTC	CSASVRVSTIRHGYTF	TRBV20-1	TRBJ1-2	.	16	.
TGTGCCAGCCTTAGCGGGATTGGGGAGCAGTACTTC	CASLSGIGEQYF	TRBV28	TRBJ2-7	TRBD2	12	.
TGTGCCAGCAGCACCGGGACTAGCGGACTCGATACGCAGTATTTT	CASSTGTSGLDTQYF	TRBV5-6	TRBJ2-3	TRBD2	15	.
TGTGCCAGCAGCCAAAGACGGGATCAGCCCCAGCATTTT	CASSQRRDQPQHF	TRBV7-2	TRBJ1-5	.	13	.
TGCAGTGCGCGGGGGAGGACGTCCTACGAGCAGTACTTC	CSARGRTSYEQYF	TRBV20-1	TRBJ2-7	TRBD2	13	.
TGTGCCAGCGGCCTGGGGGACTACTCCTACAATGAGCAGTTCTTC	CASGLGDYSYNEQFF	TRBV5-5	TRBJ2-1	TRBD2	15	once
TGCGCCAGCAGCGAAACGGGGGTCAGTGCAGATACGCAGTATTTT	CASSETGVSADTQYF	TRBV5-1	TRBJ2-3	.	15	.
TGCGCCAGCAGCGAGGGAGAGCGGGGAACAGATACGCAGTATTTT	CASSEGERGTDTQYF	TRBV4-1	TRBJ2-3	TRBD2	15	.
TGCAGCGTTGAAGAGCCCCCATATACAGGGGCAGGGGGCTACACCTTC	CSVEEPPYTGAGGYTF	TRBV29-1	TRBJ1-2	TRBD1	16	few
TGTGCCAGCAGCCCCTCTGCGGGAGGACGCTACGAGCAGTACTTC	CASSPSAGGRYEQYF	TRBV4-2	TRBJ2-7	TRBD2	15	.
TGTGCCAGCAGCCTTCTACCACCTTACGAGCAGTACTTC	CASSLLPPYEQYF	TRBV7-2	TRBJ2-7	.	13	.
TGTGCCAGCAGTGAATCGGGGGTAGCTAACTATGGCTACACCTTC	CASSESGVANYGYTF	TRBV25-1	TRBJ1-2	.	15	few
TGTGCCAGCAGTTTAGAGGGGAGAAACAATGAGCAGTTCTTC	CASSLEGRNNEQFF	TRBV12-3/TRBV12-4	TRBJ2-1	.	14	many
TGCAGTGCTCGTCTACTTAACAGGAACATAAACTATGGCTACACCTTC	CSARLLNRNINYGYTF	TRBV20-1	TRBJ1-2	.	16	.
TGCAGTGCTGTACTAAAGGGGGCCAAAAACATTCAGTACTTC	CSAVLKGAKNIQYF	TRBV20-1	TRBJ2-4	.	14	.
TGTGCCAGCGCCGTGGGAGGCGTCTCCTACGAGCAGTACTTC	CASAVGGVSYEQYF	TRBV7-2	TRBJ2-7	.	14	.
TGTGCCAGCAGTCTCCAGGGGGTGGCCACAGATACGCAGTATTTT	CASSLQGVATDTQYF	TRBV12-3/TRBV12-4	TRBJ2-3	TRBD1	15	.
TGTGCCAGCAGCAAACAAGGCGCGGGACAAATCACCGGGGAGCTGTTTTTT	CASSKQGAGQITGELFF	TRBV21-1	TRBJ2-2	.	17	.
TGCGCCAGCAGCTTGGTAGCTGCGGGAGGGCGCTACAATGAGCAGTTCTTC	CASSLVAAGGRYNEQFF	TRBV5-1	TRBJ2-1	TRBD2	17	few
TGTGCCAGCAGTCCGGGACAGGGTGGTGAAAAACTGTTTTTT	CASSPGQGGEKLFF	TRBV12-3/TRBV12-4	TRBJ1-4	TRBD1	14	many
TGTGCCAGCAGCTCCGGTAGCATTCAGTACTTC	CASSSGSIQYF	TRBV5-6	TRBJ2-4	.	11	many
TGTGCCAGCAGCCGGGGTGAAGGAAACACCATATATTTT	CASSRGEGNTIYF	TRBV6-5	TRBJ1-3	.	13	few
TGCAGTGCTAGTCTTAGCTACAATGAGCAGTTCTTC	CSASLSYNEQFF	TRBV20-1	TRBJ2-1	.	12	.
TGTGCCACCACCGCGGGAGATATTTACGAGCAGTACTTC	CATTAGDIYEQYF	TRBV15	TRBJ2-7	TRBD2	13	few
TGTGCCACCAGTAGTACCAACACCGGGGAGCTGTTTTTT	CATSSTNTGELFF	TRBV24-1	TRBJ2-2	.	13	.
TGCAGCGTTGGTCAGGGGAATGGCGAGACCCAGTACTTC	CSVGQGNGETQYF	TRBV29-1	TRBJ2-5	.	13	.
TGTGCCAGCCGGGACAGGGTGACCGGGGAGCTGTTTTTT	CASRDRVTGELFF	TRBV12-3/TRBV12-4	TRBJ2-2	TRBD1	13	few
TGTGCCAGCAGTTACTCGACACCGGGACAGAACACTGAAGCTTTCTTT	CASSYSTPGQNTEAFF	TRBV6-5	TRBJ1-1	.	16	few
TGTGCCTGGAGGGACACGAACACTGAAGCTTTCTTT	CAWRDTNTEAFF	TRBV30	TRBJ1-1	.	12	.
TGTGCCAGCAGCTACACAGGGGCCTCCTACAATGAGCAGTTCTTC	CASSYTGASYNEQFF	TRBV7-3	TRBJ2-1	TRBD1	15	few
TGTGCCAGCAGCCAAACCAGCGGGATTGAACAAGAGACCCAGTACTTC	CASSQTSGIEQETQYF	TRBV11-3	TRBJ2-5	TRBD2	16	few
TGTGCCAGCAGCGGGCGGGAGGGCCGCGAGCAGTACTTC	CASSGREGREQYF	TRBV5-4	TRBJ2-7	TRBD2	13	.
TGCAGTGCCGGGACAGCAGACTCAGAGCAGTACTTC	CSAGTADSEQYF	TRBV20-1	TRBJ2-7	TRBD1	12	.
TGCGCCAGCACAAAGGACGTGCGACAGGAGAACACCGGGGAGCTGTTTTTT	CASTKDVRQENTGELFF	TRBV23-1	TRBJ2-2	.	17	few
TGTGCCAGCAATATCGGGACTAGCGGAGGGGATAGCACAGATACGCAGTATTTT	CASNIGTSGGDSTDTQYF	TRBV6-2/TRBV6-3	TRBJ2-3	TRBD2	18	few
TGCAGTGCCCGAGGGGGCGGACAGGGCTCTTCGCCCCAGCATTTT	CSARGGGQGSSPQHF	TRBV20-1	TRBJ1-5	TRBD1	15	.
TGTGCCAGCAGCCTACCTGGGCTCCCCGGGGCCAACGTCCTGACTTTC	CASSLPGLPGANVLTF	TRBV11-2	TRBJ2-6	.	16	few